The sequence of this TCR beta chain was determined in a study of shared clonotypes between healthy human individuals. The V segment lost 2 bases and the J segment 0 bases; nucleotides outside the gene matches: 2. Germline assignment: CDR1 SGHTA and CDR2 FQGNSA. The CDR3 is 16 amino acids. Sorted-subset replicate PCRs used about 200 ng of genomic DNA. This amount corresponded to 30,000 to 35,000 T cell genomes. Assay used: immunoSEQ multiplex PCR; TCRdb lists only in-frame clones, some missing. Of millions of clones in the sample, just over 90% were seen once. This TCR was sampled from a man between 18 and 29 years old in good health. Some clones in this sample may be carry-over from other donors' samples. The sequenced sample consisted of naive CD4+ T cells from PBMCs. Subset meaning: CD45RA+ positively selected. V gene TRBV7-2 combines with J gene TRBJ2-1; 9 bases agree with TRBD2. CDR3 DNA sequence: TGTGCCAGCAGCTTAAGCGGGAGGAACTCCTACAATGAGCAGTTCTTC. Amino acid sequence: CASSLSGRNSYNEQFF.